A single sample is the source of the 11 T cell receptor beta chains below, sequenced in a study of blood T cell repertoires in COVID-19. Assay used: immunoSEQ multiplex PCR; TCRdb lists only in-frame clones, some missing. The repertoire has under 250,000 clones, 83% of them found once; the top ten carry about 2.3%. The sample was peripheral blood. These receptors originate from a woman aged 40 to 55 with active or convalescent COVID-19.

This clone came up a few times. CDR3 region: CASSYTGIGQPQHF. For the CDR3, the DNA is TGTGCCAGCTCATACACAGGGATCGGCCAGCCCCAGCATTTT. J is TRBJ1-5 and V is TRBV18; D perhaps matches TRBD1 (6 bases). Trimming took 5 bases from V and 7 from J, leaving 15 bases between them. Per germline, CDR1 KGHSH and CDR2 LQKENI. The CDR3 runs 14 residues.

This clone has a handful of counts. V is TRBV19 and J is TRBJ1-1; D is unclear. From germline, CDR1 is LNHDA and CDR2 SQIVND (reference sequence). V was clipped by 5 bases and J by 0 bases, with 16 bases between them. The CDR3 runs to 16 residues. The CDR3 bases are TGTGCCAGTAGTGAGGAGGCCTGGGAGATGAACACTGAAGCTTTCTTT. Encoded protein: CASSEEAWEMNTEAFF.

The chain carries TRBV30 and TRBJ1-4, with 8 bases aligning to TRBD1. J was trimmed by 7 bases and V by 1 base; bases with no gene match: 8. Looked up from germline, CDR1 is GTSNPN and CDR2 is SVGIG (reference sequence). CDR3 length: 15 amino acids. CDR3: CAWSATGGVSEKLFF. The CDR3 nucleotides are TGTGCCTGGAGTGCCACAGGGGGTGTCAGTGAAAAACTGTTTTTT.

The genes are TRBV28 and TRBJ1-5, with TRBD1 as a possible D gene (5 bases). V was trimmed by 3 bases and J by 7 bases, leaving 13 bases between them. The germline V gene encodes CDR1 MDHEN and CDR2 SYDVKM. CDR3 size: 14 residues. The CDR3 here is CASSFQGGEQPQHF. As DNA, the CDR3 is TGTGCCAGCAGTTTCCAGGGAGGGGAGCAGCCCCAGCATTTT.

This chain uses TRBV19 with TRBJ1-5; the match to TRBD1 covers 9 bases. In germline, CDR1 is LNHDA, CDR2 SQIVND (reference sequence). The CDR3 has 14 residues. The ends lost 5 bases at V and 3 bases at J; junction bases unmatched: 2. The CDR3 spells CASSDRGVNQPQHF. CDR3 coding DNA: TGTGCCAGTAGTGACAGGGGGGTCAATCAGCCCCAGCATTTT.

J is TRBJ1-2 and V is TRBV21-1; TRBD1 was called by the table and not checked on the DNA. TRBV21-1 is noted as a pseudogene. CDR3 size: 16 residues. The CDR3 loop is CASSKSEQGVEYGYTF. CDR3 bases: TGTGCCAGCAGCAAAAGTGAACAGGGGGTGGAGTATGGCTACACCTTC.

This clone was picked up a small number of times. The chain couples TRBV15 to TRBJ1-5, with TRBD1 matching over 8 bases. CDR1 LNHNV and CDR2 YYDKDF come from the germline V gene (reference sequence). The CDR3 is 15 amino acids. The trim removed 6 bases at V and 3 bases at J, leaving 7 bases unmatched. Here the CDR3 reads CATSRSDRVNQPQHF. Here the CDR3 DNA reads TGTGCCACCAGTCGATCGGACAGGGTCAATCAGCCCCAGCATTTT.

This clone was seen a few times. The rearrangement links TRBV9 to TRBJ2-6; TRBD1 agrees at 8 bases. Germline-derived CDR1 and CDR2 are SGDLS and YYNGEE. The CDR3 consists of 17 residues. J gave up 4 bases and V 3 bases, and 9 bases lay outside the gene matches. The chain's CDR3 is CASSATLTGVGANVLTF. The DNA for the CDR3 is TGTGCCAGCAGCGCCACCTTGACAGGGGTAGGGGCCAACGTCCTGACTTTC.

This clone is a singleton in its sample. V usage is TRBV24-1 and J usage is TRBJ1-1; D perhaps matches TRBD1 (6 bases). Germline V gene data show CDR1 as KGHDR and CDR2 as SFDVKD. With 8 bases removed from V and 1 base from J, the gap between germline ends came to 10 bases. The CDR3 spans 13 residues. CDR3 nucleotides: TGTGCCACCAAAGGGACACAGAACACTGAAGCTTTCTTT. Translation gives CATKGTQNTEAFF.

This sequence joins TRBV12-2 and TRBJ2-5; no DNA check was done on the table's D call, TRBD1. TRBV12-2 is a pseudogene segment. The CDR3 sequence is 11 residues long. The CDR3 DNA sequence: TGTGCAAGTCGCTCACAAGAGACCCAGTACTTC. Translated, it gives CASRSQETQYF.

This clone has a handful of counts. The chain links TRBV9 to TRBJ2-7; D perhaps matches TRBD1 (6 bases). Trimming took off 4 bases at V and 0 bases at J, with 17 bases between the two ends. The CDR3 length is 16 residues. The germline V gene encodes CDR1 SGDLS and CDR2 YYNGEE. DNA for the CDR3: TGTGCCAGCAGCCCAGGGCCCGAGGGGGTCTCCTACGAGCAGTACTTC. Residues: CASSPGPEGVSYEQYF. Drawing the rest from reference TRBV9 and TRBJ2-7, the complete variable domain is DSGVTQTPKHLITATGQRVTLRCSPRSGDLSVYWYQQSLDQGLQFLIQYYNGEERAKGNILERFSAQQFPDLHSELNLSSLELGDSALYFCASSPGPEGVSYEQYFGPGTRLTVT.